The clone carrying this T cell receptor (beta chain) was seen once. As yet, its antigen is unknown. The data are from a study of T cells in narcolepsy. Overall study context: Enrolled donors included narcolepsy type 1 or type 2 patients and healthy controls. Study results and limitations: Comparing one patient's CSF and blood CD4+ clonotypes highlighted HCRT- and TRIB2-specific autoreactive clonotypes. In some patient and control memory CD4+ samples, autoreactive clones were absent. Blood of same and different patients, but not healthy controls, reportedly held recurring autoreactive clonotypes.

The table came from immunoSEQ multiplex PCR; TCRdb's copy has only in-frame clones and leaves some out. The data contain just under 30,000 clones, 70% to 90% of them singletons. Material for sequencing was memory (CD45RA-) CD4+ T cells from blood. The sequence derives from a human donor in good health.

The CDR3 coding sequence is TGCGCCAGCATAGGGGACTCCTACGAGCAGTACTTC. It is translated as CASIGDSYEQYF. V usage is TRBV5-1 and J usage is TRBJ2-7, with a possible D match to TRBD1 (5 bases). This CDR3 has 12 amino acids. CDR1 is SGHRS and CDR2 is YFSETQ in the germline V gene. Trimming cost V 6 bases and J 0 bases, with 7 bases left between them.